A single sample is the source of the 13 T cell receptor beta chains below, sequenced in a study of vaccination and CD4 T cells after COVID-19. The treatment: roughly 11-day PBMC culture with coronavirus spike peptide pools or control peptides (ViraFEST assay). What these receptors recognize is not known. The Oncomine TCR Beta short-read assay sequenced DNA from cultured CD4+ T cells. Each CDR3 protein gets one entry after TCRdb re-called the PCR reads with MiXCR. The sample includes some 10,000 distinct CDR3 sequences, 40% to 50% seen only once; the top ten take approximately 30%. Sequencing input: CD4+ T cells from blood, cultured in vitro. These receptors were collected from a human donor who had recovered from COVID-19.

The rearrangement uses TRBV7-2 and TRBJ2-5; possibly TRBD1 or TRBD2 for D (5 bases each). V shed 7 bases and J shed 1 base, with 16 bases lying between them. Germline V CDR1 and CDR2: SGHTA, FQGNSA. The CDR3 consists of 15 residues. CDR3: CASTKVRGVQETQYF. DNA for the CDR3: TGTGCCAGCACCAAAGTACGAGGGGTCCAAGAGACCCAGTACTTC. The variable domain in full, with the rest retrieved from reference TRBV7-2 and TRBJ2-5, is GAGVSQSPSNKVTEKGKDVELRCDPISGHTALYWYRQSLGQGLEFLIYFQGNSAPDKSGLPSDRFSAERTGGSVSTLTIQRTQQEDSAVYLCASTKVRGVQETQYFGPGTRLLVL.

This clonotype was detected once. This chain connects TRBV29-1 to TRBJ1-1; D remains ambiguous. Germline V gives CDR1 SQVTM, CDR2 ANQGSEA. CDR3 size: 15 residues. The germline V and J ends were trimmed by 7 bases and 3 bases, with 21 bases remaining between them. This CDR3 is CSATLSSGPYTEAFF. The CDR3, as DNA: TGCAGCGCGACGTTGAGCTCCGGGCCCTACACTGAAGCTTTCTTT.

The chain is built from TRBV21-1 and TRBJ1-3; TRBD1 is the table's D call, not checked against the DNA. TRBV21-1 is a listed pseudogene. The CDR3 runs to 19 residues. CDR3 residues: CASSKVPGRVHVSGNTIYF. The CDR3, as DNA: TGTGCCAGCAGCAAAGTACCTGGGCGGGTTCACGTCTCTGGAAACACCATATATTTT.

The rearrangement joins TRBV5-1 to TRBJ2-3; 8 bases are a match to TRBD2. The germline V gene has CDR1 SGHRS and CDR2 YFSETQ. The CDR3 runs 16 residues. Germline trimming cut 9 bases from V and 2 bases from J; bases unmatched to any gene: 14. CDR3 sequence (DNA): TGCGCCACCAATCGGGGGGGTAGCGGTAACACAGATACGCAGTATTTT. Protein: CATNRGGSGNTDTQYF.

The chain recombines TRBV10-3 with TRBJ2-3; D could derive from TRBD1 or TRBD2 (7 bases each). Germline CDR1 ENHRY, CDR2 SYGVKD. The CDR3 runs to 18 residues. V lost 0 bases and J lost 5, with 21 bases in between. The chain's CDR3 is CAISESTVQGGMRDTQYF. Written as DNA, the CDR3 is TGTGCCATCAGTGAGTCTACCGTCCAGGGGGGGATGAGAGATACGCAGTATTTT.

CDR3 sequence: CASSQVFRGVGTGELFF. In DNA form, the CDR3 reads TGCGCCAGCAGCCAAGTGTTCCGGGGTGTGGGCACCGGGGAGCTGTTTTTT. The V gene is TRBV4-1, the J gene TRBJ2-2; a possible D gene is TRBD2 (5 bases). CDR1 is MGHRA, CDR2 YSYEKL, per germline. V lost 1 base to trimming and J lost 4 bases, with 16 bases between them. The CDR3 is 17 residues long.

This clonotype came up a few times. The chain couples TRBV19 to TRBJ1-3; 8 nucleotides align to TRBD1. Trimming cost V 5 bases and J 2 bases; bases outside gene matches: 5. This CDR3 is built from 15 residues. Germline CDR1 and CDR2: LNHDA and SQIVND (reference sequence). CDR3 DNA: TGTGCCAGTAGTGAACCGGGACAGGCTGGAAACACCATATATTTT. Amino acid sequence: CASSEPGQAGNTIYF.

This chain links TRBV6-5 with TRBJ1-2, with D unresolved. The CDR3 consists of 13 residues. Germline CDR1 is MNHEY and CDR2 is SVGAGI. V dropped 2 bases and J dropped 3 bases, with 7 bases sitting between them. CDR3 amino acids: CASSYGQHYGYTF. CDR3 nucleotides: TGTGCCAGCAGTTACGGTCAGCACTATGGCTACACCTTC.

This clonotype was seen a handful of times. The chain uses TRBV4-1 and TRBJ1-1; 7 nucleotides match TRBD1. Germline V gene lookup returns CDR1 MGHRA and CDR2 YSYEKL. J lost 3 bases, V lost 3 bases, and 13 bases had no gene match. The CDR3 loop spans 17 amino acids. CDR3 amino acids: CASSQVRGRRWDTEAFF. The CDR3 DNA is TGCGCCAGCAGCCAGGTTAGGGGGCGTAGGTGGGACACTGAAGCTTTCTTT.

V is TRBV30 and J is TRBJ1-3, with D unclear. Germline V gene lookup returns CDR1 GTSNPN and CDR2 SVGIG (reference sequence). The V end was cut by 1 base, the J end by 8 bases, with 6 bases between. CDR3 length: 11 residues. The CDR3 here is CAWSGRDTIYF. CDR3 coding DNA: TGTGCCTGGAGTGGAAGGGACACCATATATTTT.

V gene TRBV20-1 combines with J gene TRBJ1-1, with 12 bases matching TRBD1. Germline loops: CDR1 DFQATT, CDR2 SNEGSKA (reference sequence). V dropped 3 bases and J dropped 8; count of bases not matched to a gene: 7. This CDR3 has 14 amino acids. CDR3 sequence: CSARAGTGGTEAFF. CDR3 DNA sequence: TGCAGTGCTAGGGCCGGGACAGGGGGCACCGAAGCTTTCTTT.

About this clonotype: The germline gene is not matched at one end of the junction; a read error may be the cause. V usage is TRBV5-1 and J usage is TRBJ1-1, with D perhaps TRBD1 (5 bases). Germline V gene lookup returns CDR1 SGHRS and CDR2 YFSETQ. The CDR3 has 14 amino acids. This CDR3 is CTSSLARVGTEAFF. The CDR3 nucleotides are TGCACCAGCAGCTTGGCCAGGGTGGGCACTGAAGCTTTCTTT.

The table lists this clonotype with a few counts. The chain couples TRBV7-9 to TRBJ1-5; 8 bases line up with TRBD1. CDR1 is SEHNR and CDR2 is FQNEAQ in the germline V gene (reference sequence). Losses at the gene ends were 1 base for V and 6 bases for J; bases not matched to a gene: 5. This CDR3 region has 15 residues. The CDR3 sequence: CASSLGQGARQPQHF. In DNA, the CDR3 is TGTGCCAGCAGCTTAGGGCAGGGGGCGCGTCAGCCCCAGCATTTT.